The clone carrying this TCR beta chain was detected once. The entry originates in a study of blood T cell repertoires in COVID-19. About the research overall: Sources were T cells, B-cell-depleted T cells, or PBMCs; the material itself was cDNA or gDNA.

This table comes from immunoSEQ multiplex PCR, and its TCRdb copy is limited to in-frame clones, with some not included. This sample yields some 190,000 clones, of which around 80% are seen a single time; around 19% belongs to the top ten. The sample comprised peripheral blood. The clonotype originates from a human donor in a cohort sampled during active COVID-19.

The CDR3 loop is CASSPRTDTQYF. CDR3 in DNA: TGTGCCAGTAGTCCTCGCACAGATACGCAGTATTTT. The V gene is TRBV19, the J gene TRBJ2-3; D ambiguous. Looked up from germline, CDR1 is LNHDA and CDR2 is SQIVND (reference sequence). V gave up 5 bases and J gave up 1 base, with 4 bases separating them. The CDR3 sequence is 12 residues long.